The subject of this entry is one TCR beta chain. There is no known antigen for this receptor. This may come from a read error, since a much larger clone is one base off. The library was made by 5' RACE. For sequencing, a NextSeq 500 was employed. The TCR library protocol attached a unique molecular identifier to each TCR cDNA molecule to allow correction of PCR and sequencing errors. The paper's data handling went like this. TCR identification, UMI-based error correction and CDR3 extraction were all carried out with Decombinator tools. TCRs above a frequency of 2 per 1,000, corresponding to the top 1% of the tumor frequency distribution, were defined as expanded. Rényi diversity was computed with the R vegan package after subsampling each repertoire 100 times to 5,000 TCRs. CDR3 similarity networks were constructed using string-kernel similarity of amino acid triplets, with links drawn between CDR3s whose pairwise similarity was above 0.82. TCRdb handled the public reads itself, with Q25 trimming in fastp and clone calling in MiXCR, and kept productive beta chains. All rows with the same CDR3 protein become a single entry with the most common DNA and genes. The V and J calls were not made by the authors but by TCRdb's processing. This sample is represented by 20,000 to 25,000 distinct CDR3 sequences; 4.5% to 5.5% of them were singletons. Clones ranked in the top ten supply 7.4% of the sample.

The time point label for this specimen denotes: sample taken at primary tumor resection. Donors were over 60 patients with early-stage, untreated non-small cell lung cancer from the lung TRACERx cohort. TCR sequencing used whole RNA extracted from tumor and nontumor lung tissue, or from cryopreserved PBMC samples, without cell sorting. Patients were selected for TCR sequencing only if sufficient RNA was available from at least two tumor regions. The data stem from a study of spatial heterogeneity in lung cancer (dated by TCRdb to between 2017 and 2020). For context, the study as a whole: Beta-chain transcripts were consistently detected in greater numbers than alpha-chain transcripts, which likely reflected higher beta-chain transcript abundance. At surgery, both alpha and beta chains were TCR-sequenced in fewer than 250 tumor regions, fewer than 80 matched nontumor lung samples and a few dozen PBMC samples. The study quantitatively compared TCR alpha and beta repertoires across multiple tumor regions, matched nontumor lung and blood in non-small cell lung cancer. TCR repertoire features were related to nonsynonymous mutation counts determined by whole-exome sequencing of tumor tissue. In the raw uncorrected reads, each unique combination of TCR and UMI appeared on average more than ten times.

V and J lose 8 bases and 0 bases, and a span of 11 bases separates them. CDR1 and CDR2 are drawn from the germline V gene (reference sequence): PRHDT, FYEKMQ. The CDR3 runs 15 residues from the cysteine to the phenylalanine. Only the CDR3 part of the read is kept: 45 bases, read in frame from the first base. Overall study results and their limits: Ubiquitous expanded tumor TCRs were found in blood more often at tumor resection than at routine follow-up. Additional single-cell paired TCR alpha and beta sequencing was considered necessary to confirm, at a functional level, the hypothesis that regional TCRs recognize regional mutations.

The chain is made from TRBV13 and TRBJ2-6; no D gene is confidently identified. This specimen was PBMCs, taken at surgery. The sequence was obtained from a male donor with early-stage non-small cell lung cancer. In nucleotide form, the sequence is TGTGCCAGCGGCTCGTATTCCTCTGGGGCCAACGTCCTGACTTTC. Its translation reads: CASGSYSSGANVLTF.